The next 15 T cell receptor beta chains were all read from a single sample in a study of blood T cell repertoires in COVID-19 (TCRdb year 2020). The library was built by means of the immunoSEQ multiplex PCR assay. Held by TCRdb, this immuneACCESS table contains in-frame sequences only and omits some clones. Under half of the omission traces to an unresolved V gene where checked; the cause of the rest is unknown. Counted in this sample were tens of thousands of clones; approximately 86% of them appeared once. In total, the top ten clones hold more than 15% of the sample. The specimen sequenced was peripheral blood. The receptor source for this set is a man aged 35-49 years with COVID-19, enrolled during active disease.

The gene calls are TRBV12-5 and TRBJ2-5; 10 nucleotides line up with TRBD2. The V gene's germline CDR1 is LGHNT and CDR2 FRNRAP. CDR3 length: 15 amino acids. V was pared by 6 bases and J by 0 bases, with 4 bases of the junction left unmatched. CDR3 DNA sequence: TGTGCTAGTGGGGTCGGGACTAGCGACCAAGAGACCCAGTACTTC. Its protein product is CASGVGTSDQETQYF.

This clone has only one observation. This chain connects TRBV5-6 to TRBJ1-6; 9 nucleotides match TRBD1. This CDR3 region has 17 residues. Germline loops: CDR1 SGHDT, CDR2 YYEEEE. Trimming at V came to 5 bases and at J to 1 base, leaving 7 bases not matched to a gene. CDR3 sequence reads: CASSLGQGSSYNSPLHF. The CDR3 bases are TGTGCCAGCAGTTTAGGACAGGGGAGTTCCTATAATTCACCCCTCCACTTT.

V usage is TRBV2 and J usage is TRBJ2-2; 7 nucleotides agree with TRBD1. Per germline, CDR1 SNHLY and CDR2 FYNNEI. This CDR3 contains 16 residues. Trimming at V came to 11 bases and at J to 0 bases, leaving 12 bases not matched to a gene. This chain's CDR3 is CARNRQGNANTGELFF. CDR3 coding DNA: TGTGCCCGTAATAGACAGGGAAACGCGAACACCGGGGAGCTGTTTTTT.

V and J are TRBV10-3 and TRBJ2-5; TRBD2 aligns across 12 bases. Germline V lookup: CDR1 ENHRY, CDR2 SYGVKD. V shed 5 bases, J shed 2 bases, and the junction held 3 bases outside the gene matches. This CDR3 is built from 15 residues. CDR3 region: CAISWTSGAQETQYF. DNA of the CDR3: TGTGCCATCAGTTGGACTAGCGGGGCGCAAGAGACCCAGTACTTC.

The genes are TRBV3-1 (or the pseudogene TRBV3-2) and TRBJ1-6; 10 positions agree with TRBD1. J gave up 13 bases and V 5 bases, and 8 bases lay outside the gene matches. The CDR3 is 14 amino acids. Germline V gene sequence: CDR1 LGHDT, CDR2 YNNKEL (reference sequence). The CDR3 nucleotides are TGTGCCAGCAGCTCCGGGACAGGGGTTTCCCCCCTCCACTTT. Its protein is CASSSGTGVSPLHF.

The V call is TRBV19, the J call TRBJ1-5; no clear D. Germline CDR1 and CDR2: LNHDA and SQIVND (reference sequence). This CDR3 has 12 amino acids. The V end lost 6 bases, the J end lost 7 bases, and 10 bases lay between the germline ends. CDR3: CASSNRRQPQHF. CDR3 bases: TGTGCCAGTAGCAACCGCAGGCAGCCCCAGCATTTT. Looking up the rest from reference TRBV19 and TRBJ1-5 gives the full variable domain: DGGITQSPKYLFRKEGQNVTLSCEQNLNHDAMYWYRQDPGQGLRLIYYSQIVNDFQKGDIAEGYSVSREKKESFPLTVTSAQKNPTAFYLCASSNRRQPQHFGDGTRLSIL.

The gene calls are TRBV10-3 and TRBJ2-3, with 8 nucleotides matching TRBD2. The CDR3 loop spans 14 amino acids. V lost 10 bases to trimming and J lost 1 base; unmatched junction nucleotides: 7. Germline V CDR1 and CDR2: ENHRY, SYGVKD. The CDR3 nucleotides are TGTGCCACCTTAGGAGCGGGGGGCACAGATACGCAGTATTTT. Its protein product is CATLGAGGTDTQYF.

This clone was detected once. The CDR3 loop reads CASSRDRRNTEAFF. CDR3 bases: TGTGCCAGCAGTCGGGACAGGCGTAACACTGAAGCTTTCTTT. The rearrangement joins TRBV5-4 to TRBJ1-1, with 8 bases identical to TRBD1. The germline CDR1 and CDR2 sequences are SGHNT and YYREEE (reference sequence). The junction had 5 bases not matched to a gene; V was cut back by 5 bases and J by 2 bases. The CDR3 covers 14 residues.

The chain links TRBV14 to TRBJ2-7, with unresolved D. The CDR3 extends over 12 amino acids. Per germline, CDR1 SGHDN and CDR2 FVKESK. V lost 3 bases to trimming and J lost 0 bases, with 3 bases between them. This CDR3 is CASSQSSYEQYF. DNA of the CDR3: TGTGCCAGCAGCCAGAGCTCCTACGAGCAGTACTTC.

The chain employs TRBV7-9 and TRBJ1-5, with D possibly TRBD1 on 5 matching bases. This CDR3 contains 13 residues. V lost 3 bases and J 9 bases, leaving 12 bases between the germline ends. CDR1 and CDR2 (germline): SEHNR, FQNEAQ (reference sequence). The CDR3 coding sequence is TGTGCCAGCAGCTTGGGGGGTTTACGGCCCCAGCATTTT. Protein sequence: CASSLGGLRPQHF.

This chain joins TRBV27 and TRBJ1-5; no reliable D call. The CDR3 has 12 residues. V shed 2 bases and J shed 6 bases, with 5 bases lying between them. Per germline, CDR1 MNHEY and CDR2 SMNVEV (reference sequence). CDR3 region: CASSLRGQPQHF. DNA of the CDR3: TGTGCCAGCAGTTTACGGGGTCAGCCCCAGCATTTT.

The genes are TRBV2 and TRBJ1-6, with a tentative D call TRBD1 (6 bases). The CDR3 contains 15 residues. Germline assignment: CDR1 SNHLY and CDR2 FYNNEI. The germline V and J ends were trimmed by 6 bases and 7 bases, with 16 bases remaining between them. CDR3 amino acids: CASRDHRDRNSPLHF. For the CDR3, the DNA is TGTGCCAGCAGGGATCACAGGGATAGGAATTCACCCCTCCACTTT.

The chain combines TRBV5-1 with TRBJ1-2, with 9 bases matching TRBD1. Germline loops: CDR1 SGHRS, CDR2 YFSETQ. The CDR3 runs 14 residues. V shed 5 bases, J shed 4 bases, and the junction held 6 bases outside the gene matches. The chain's CDR3 is CASSLGTGSYGYTF. CDR3 nucleotides: TGCGCCAGCAGTTTAGGGACAGGGAGCTATGGCTACACCTTC.

The chain uses TRBV5-1 and TRBJ2-3; 7 bases match TRBD1. The CDR3 is made up of 16 amino acids. Germline trimming cut 0 bases from V and 0 bases from J; bases unmatched to any gene: 4. Germline V gene sequence: CDR1 SGHRS, CDR2 YFSETQ. The DNA of the CDR3 is TGCGCCAGCAGCTTGGATGTGACAGGGAGCACAGATACGCAGTATTTT. This sequence encodes CASSLDVTGSTDTQYF.

This sequence joins TRBV6-5 and TRBJ2-1, with 9 bases identical to TRBD2. Germline CDR1 and CDR2: MNHEY and SVGAGI. This CDR3 has 14 residues. V shed 7 bases, J shed 9 bases, and the junction held 10 bases outside the gene matches. In DNA, the CDR3 is TGTGCCAGCACGGAGAGCGGGGGGTCCGTTGAGCAGTTCTTC. Translating it yields CASTESGGSVEQFF.